This T cell receptor (beta chain) was sequenced during a study of blood T cell repertoires in COVID-19. Study as a whole: There were acute and convalescent COVID-19 samples, and they came from the United States, Italy and Spain. In each case, the material was cDNA or gDNA derived from T cells, B-cell-depleted T cells, or PBMCs.

The germline V and J ends were trimmed by 3 bases and 5 bases, with 13 bases remaining between them. CDR1 and CDR2 (germline): SGHTA, FQGNSA. The CDR3 is made up of 14 amino acids. It was during active infection that Seattle patients were enrolled and then longitudinally followed. Per the study methods: Quantification of nucleated cells was approximated via reference gene primer amplification. Measured with immunoSEQ multiplex PCR; TCRdb has only the in-frame clones, and not every one. The DNA was the basis for D and trimming; V, J and clone size are from that table. The sample records some 230,000 clones, more than 85% being singletons.

Sequenced input: peripheral blood. The receptor comes from a woman aged 50 to 65 with COVID-19, enrolled during active disease. The chain joins TRBV7-2 to TRBJ2-5; D is perhaps TRBD1 (5 bases). CDR3 amino acids: CASSLGWAGETQYF. The CDR3 DNA follows: TGTGCCAGCAGCTTGGGGTGGGCAGGGGAGACCCAGTACTTC. Together with reference TRBV7-2 and TRBJ2-5, the CDR3 gives the full variable domain: GAGVSQSPSNKVTEKGKDVELRCDPISGHTALYWYRQSLGQGLEFLIYFQGNSAPDKSGLPSDRFSAERTGGSVSTLTIQRTQQEDSAVYLCASSLGWAGETQYFGPGTRLLVL.